This TCR beta chain comes out of a study of T cells after yellow fever vaccination. Turning to the study itself: For low cell numbers, libraries were made with SMART-Seq v4 Ultra Low Input.

Germline-derived CDR1 and CDR2 are MNHEY and SVGAGI. The CDR3 contains 14 residues. Trimming removed 6 bases at V and 2 bases at J, with 13 bases between. Whole-study findings and limits: Although most clonotypes did not, a small share appeared in both CD4 and CD8 compartments. Although the secondary response was weaker, it peaked faster, at day 5 versus 15.

TCRdb itself ran the 5' RACE reads through MiXCR, one entry per CDR3 protein. The top ten clones hold about 3% of a sample with around 320,000 distinct CDR3 sequences, roughly a tenth of them seen once. A word on this clonotype: Its antigen remains unknown.

The source is a man aged 18 to 30 who received the YFV17D yellow fever vaccine. Sequenced here: CD4+ T cells sorted from PBMCs, sampled 45 days after the yellow fever booster vaccination. This chain connects TRBV6-5 to TRBJ2-5; TRBD1 might be the D (6 bases). CDR3 protein: CASSLLRGQETQYF. CDR3 nucleotides: TGTGCCAGCAGCCTCCTTAGGGGGCAAGAGACCCAGTACTTC.